Detailed here is one T cell receptor (beta chain). The data were obtained in a study of blood T cell repertoires in COVID-19. CDR1 KGHDR and CDR2 SFDVKD come from the germline V gene. Trimming took 7 bases from V and 7 from J, leaving 15 bases between them. This CDR3 has 13 residues. Sequenced by immunoSEQ multiplex PCR; TCRdb stores in-frame clones only, minus some. The repertoire includes about 110,000 clones, 70% to 90% of them detected once, and over 2% sits in the top ten. The sequenced sample was peripheral blood. The chain links TRBV24-1 to TRBJ1-2; tentative D call: TRBD1 (5 bases). The TCR comes from a human donor in a cohort sampled during active COVID-19. The CDR3 DNA sequence: TGTGCCACCAGCTCTCTTTCAGGGTCTGGCTACACCTTC. It encodes CATSSLSGSGYTF.